This entry features one T cell receptor (beta chain) sequence. This specimen belongs to a study of TIL therapy for anti-PD-1-resistant metastatic lung cancer. Study as a whole: Tumors carried a median roughly 1.5 non-synonymous mutations per megabase.

This was the immunoSEQ v3 assay. The assay was immunoSEQ multiplex PCR, and TCRdb's table has in-frame clones only and misses some. This table holds tens of thousands of clones, over 75% found once. The V gene's germline CDR1 is LGHDT and CDR2 YNNKEL (reference sequence). Trimming removed 3 bases from V and 3 bases from J; junction bases left unmatched: 13. CDR3 length: 19 residues. The time point: pre-treatment sample, taken before nivolumab and TIL therapy. The sequencing here drew on blood, taken at baseline. The chain combines TRBV3-1 (or the pseudogene TRBV3-2) with TRBJ2-6, with 8 bases that match TRBD1. This receptor was identified in a person between 25 and 80 years old with non-small cell lung cancer. CDR3 sequence: CASSQEDRGLGGGANVLTF. For the CDR3, the DNA is TGTGCCAGCAGCCAGGAAGACAGGGGTCTGGGGGGTGGGGCCAACGTCCTGACTTTC.